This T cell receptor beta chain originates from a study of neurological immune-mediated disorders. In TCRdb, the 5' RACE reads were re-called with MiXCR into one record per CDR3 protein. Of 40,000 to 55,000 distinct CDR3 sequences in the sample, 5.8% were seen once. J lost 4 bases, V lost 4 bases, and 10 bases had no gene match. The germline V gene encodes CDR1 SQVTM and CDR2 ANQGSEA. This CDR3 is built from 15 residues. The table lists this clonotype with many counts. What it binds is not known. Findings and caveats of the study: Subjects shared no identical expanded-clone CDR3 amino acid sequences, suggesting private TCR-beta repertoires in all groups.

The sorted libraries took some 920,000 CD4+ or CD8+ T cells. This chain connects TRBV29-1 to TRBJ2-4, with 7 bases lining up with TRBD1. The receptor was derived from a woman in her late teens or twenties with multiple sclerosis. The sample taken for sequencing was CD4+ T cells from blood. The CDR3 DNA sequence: TGCAGCGTTGCTCTTACAGGGGTCGCAAAAAACATTCAGTACTTC. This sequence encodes CSVALTGVAKNIQYF.